This TCR beta chain was identified during a study of T cell repertoires in cytomegalovirus infection. About this clonotype: Its antigen is unidentified.

MiXCR, run by TCRdb on the reads, gives a single entry per CDR3 protein. In the table there are roughly 69,000 distinct CDR3 sequences, 25% to 30% of which are singletons. The source is a human donor in good health (CMV status not recorded). Some clones in this sample may be carry-over from other donors' samples. The material sequenced was CD8+ T cells from cultured PBMCs, taken from culture after CMV antigen stimulation.

The chain's CDR3 is CASSLGVGGWETQYF. The CDR3 DNA is TGTGCCAGCAGTCTTGGAGTAGGGGGGTGGGAGACCCAGTACTTC. The rearrangement links TRBV28 to TRBJ2-5; perhaps D is TRBD1 or TRBD2 (6 bases each). Germline V gene lookup returns CDR1 MDHEN and CDR2 SYDVKM. V was shortened by 5 bases and J by 5 bases, with 18 bases between the two germline ends. The CDR3 length is 15 residues.